Below, 19 T cell receptor beta chains from the same sample are listed, as sequenced in a study of OX40 agonist ivuxolimab in advanced cancers. The library was generated by the immunoSEQ multiplex PCR assay. This is the immuneACCESS table as TCRdb keeps it, with only in-frame sequences that have V and J called. A part of the clones is gone; compared with another copy, unresolved V genes explain less than half, and the rest is unexplained. Present in this sample are about 66,000 clones, more than 75% of which were seen just once. The ten largest clonotypes hold around 0.68% of the sample. Sequencing used CD4+ or CD8+ T cells sorted from blood, obtained in a trial of the OX40 agonist ivuxolimab. The source of these receptors is an adult with an advanced solid tumor such as melanoma, head and neck, liver or kidney cancer.

A single count supports this clone. This sequence joins TRBV27 and TRBJ1-5, with D maybe TRBD1 (6 bases). The germline CDR1 and CDR2 sequences are MNHEY and SMNVEV (reference sequence). The CDR3 is 14 amino acids. V dropped 9 bases and J dropped 0 bases, with 12 bases sitting between them. The CDR3 region is CASWTAYSNQPQHF. The CDR3 DNA reads as TGTGCCAGTTGGACAGCTTATAGCAATCAGCCCCAGCATTTT.

This sequence joins TRBV2 and TRBJ1-5; no reliable D call. The CDR3 extends over 15 amino acids. Germline values: CDR1 SNHLY, CDR2 FYNNEI. The V and J ends lost 1 base and 0 bases respectively, with 7 bases between them. The CDR3 loop reads CASSEGSYSNQPQHF. CDR3 nucleotide sequence: TGTGCCAGCAGTGAAGGGTCTTATAGCAATCAGCCCCAGCATTTT.

The J gene is TRBJ2-3, the V gene TRBV7-2; TRBD2 is a possible D gene (6 bases). Trimming pared 3 bases from V and 1 base from J, leaving 11 bases between. The CDR3 covers 15 residues. Germline V CDR1 and CDR2: SGHTA, FQGNSA. CDR3 in DNA: TGTGCCAGCAGCTTTCCAGGAGGGCGCACAGATACGCAGTATTTT. Translated, it gives CASSFPGGRTDTQYF. Variable domain in full (rest from reference TRBV7-2 and TRBJ2-3): GAGVSQSPSNKVTEKGKDVELRCDPISGHTALYWYRQSLGQGLEFLIYFQGNSAPDKSGLPSDRFSAERTGGSVSTLTIQRTQQEDSAVYLCASSFPGGRTDTQYFGPGTRLTVL.

The V and J genes are TRBV4-3 and TRBJ2-1; 10 positions agree with TRBD2. CDR3 length: 17 residues. CDR1 and CDR2 (germline): LGHNA, YSLEER. The junction had 6 bases not matched to a gene; V was cut back by 0 bases and J by 4 bases. DNA of the CDR3: TGCGCCAGCAGCCAAGATCGGACTAGCGGCGCTTACAATGAGCAGTTCTTC. Amino acid sequence: CASSQDRTSGAYNEQFF.

The table lists this clone with a count of one. V is TRBV5-3 and J is TRBJ1-5; D not resolved. TRBV5-3 is given ORF status, its function remaining uncertain. The V gene lost 2 bases and the J gene lost 4 bases, with 13 bases spanning the gap. The CDR3 has 15 amino acids. CDR3 protein: CARSFEWTPNQPQHF. CDR3 nucleotides: TGTGCCAGAAGCTTCGAATGGACCCCAAATCAGCCCCAGCATTTT.

This clone was found once. This sequence joins TRBV25-1 and TRBJ1-2, with TRBD1 as a possible D gene (6 bases). This CDR3 spans 13 amino acids. Germline assignment: CDR1 MGHDK and CDR2 SYGVNS. V was cut by 3 bases and J by 8 bases, with 13 bases left in between. CDR3 region: CASSDWQGRGYTF. CDR3 DNA: TGTGCCAGCAGTGATTGGCAGGGGAGAGGCTACACCTTC.

The chain combines TRBV5-6 with TRBJ1-4; D is unclear. The V end was cut by 0 bases, the J end by 1 base, with 10 bases between. Germline loops: CDR1 SGHDT, CDR2 YYEEEE. The CDR3 length is 16 residues. In nucleotides, the CDR3 is TGTGCCAGCAGCTTGGGGGCGCGTGTAACTAATGAAAAACTGTTTTTT. This sequence encodes CASSLGARVTNEKLFF.

The J gene is TRBJ2-3, the V gene TRBV7-8; no clear D gene. This CDR3 is built from 11 residues. Per the germline V gene, CDR1 is SGHVS and CDR2 is FQNEAQ. V was cut by 5 bases and J by 3 bases, with 3 bases left in between. The CDR3 spells CASSPTDTQYF. CDR3 coding DNA: TGTGCCAGCAGCCCTACAGATACGCAGTATTTT.

The chain couples TRBV5-6 to TRBJ1-2; perhaps TRBD1 as D (6 bases). From germline, CDR1 is SGHDT and CDR2 YYEEEE. The V and J ends lost 3 bases and 8 bases respectively, with 14 bases between them. There are 13 residues in the CDR3. In nucleotides, the CDR3 is TGTGCCAGCAGCTCACAGGGATTGGAAGGCTACACCTTC. Protein product: CASSSQGLEGYTF.

The gene calls are TRBV19 and TRBJ1-1, with no clear D. Germline V lookup: CDR1 LNHDA, CDR2 SQIVND (reference sequence). The CDR3 totals 16 residues. V dropped 3 bases and J dropped 3 bases, with 17 bases sitting between them. In DNA form, the CDR3 reads TGTGCCAGTAGTATTGGAGACGGGAGGGTGGACACTGAAGCTTTCTTT. As protein: CASSIGDGRVDTEAFF. Supplemented by reference TRBV19 and TRBJ1-1, the full variable domain reads DGGITQSPKYLFRKEGQNVTLSCEQNLNHDAMYWYRQDPGQGLRLIYYSQIVNDFQKGDIAEGYSVSREKKESFPLTVTSAQKNPTAFYLCASSIGDGRVDTEAFFGQGTRLTVV.

The chain joins TRBV2 to TRBJ2-7; 9 nucleotides align to TRBD1. The CDR3 loop spans 15 amino acids. The germline CDR1 and CDR2 sequences are SNHLY and FYNNEI. J gave up 7 bases and V 3 bases, and 10 bases lay outside the gene matches. DNA of the CDR3: TGTGCCAGCAGTGAGTTCGGGACAGGGACGGAAGAGCAGTACTTC. Residues: CASSEFGTGTEEQYF.

The chain recombines TRBV20-1 with TRBJ1-2; tentatively, D is TRBD1 (5 bases). The V end was cut by 6 bases, the J end by 8 bases, with 10 bases between. This CDR3 has 10 amino acids. Germline values: CDR1 DFQATT, CDR2 SNEGSKA (reference sequence). The CDR3 protein is CSAGTSGYTF. The CDR3 DNA reads as TGCAGTGCCGGGACCTCCGGCTACACCTTC.

The J gene is TRBJ1-4, the V gene TRBV5-1, with D tentatively TRBD1 (5 bases). Trimming pared 0 bases from V and 8 bases from J, leaving 14 bases between. This CDR3 is built from 15 residues. Germline CDR1 and CDR2: SGHRS and YFSETQ. The CDR3 spells CASSLGGVVKEKLFF. As DNA, the CDR3 is TGCGCCAGCAGCTTGGGAGGGGTGGTCAAAGAAAAACTGTTTTTT.

This sequence joins TRBV27 and TRBJ1-1; tentatively, D is TRBD1 (5 bases). The germline V gene encodes CDR1 MNHEY and CDR2 SMNVEV (reference sequence). Trimming cost V 3 bases and J 0 bases, with 11 bases left between them. The length of the CDR3 is 15 residues. The CDR3 DNA reads as TGTGCCAGCAGTTTGTCAGGGTTTCTGAACACTGAAGCTTTCTTT. Its protein is CASSLSGFLNTEAFF.

This chain uses TRBV4-1 with TRBJ1-2; maybe TRBD1 (5 bases). CDR1 and CDR2 (germline): MGHRA, YSYEKL. Trimming took off 1 base at V and 6 bases at J, with 9 bases between the two ends. The CDR3 totals 13 residues. The DNA for the CDR3 is TGCGCCAGCAGCCAAGGTCGGGGGGATGGCTACACCTTC. Its protein product is CASSQGRGDGYTF.

The chain is built from TRBV18 and TRBJ1-5, with D hard to call. V shed 3 bases and J shed 1 base, with 10 bases lying between them. The CDR3 contains 15 residues. Germline CDR1 is KGHSH and CDR2 is LQKENI. CDR3 sequence reads: CASSPKEQSNQPQHF. The CDR3 DNA follows: TGTGCCAGCTCACCGAAAGAACAGAGCAATCAGCCCCAGCATTTT.

The chain is built from TRBV20-1 and TRBJ2-5; D gene uncertain. CDR1 is DFQATT, CDR2 SNEGSKA, per germline (reference sequence). V dropped 2 bases and J dropped 2 bases, with 0 bases sitting between them. The CDR3 is 10 residues long. In DNA form, the CDR3 reads TGCAGTGCTAGACAAGAGACCCAGTACTTC. As protein: CSARQETQYF.

The rearrangement uses TRBV15 and TRBJ1-2, with 7 nucleotides matching TRBD1. Germline V gene lookup returns CDR1 LNHNV and CDR2 YYDKDF (reference sequence). The CDR3 covers 14 residues. J lost 4 bases, V lost 6 bases, and 8 bases had no gene match. CDR3 amino acids: CATREGGLGYGYTF. CDR3 coding DNA: TGTGCCACCAGGGAAGGGGGCTTGGGCTATGGCTACACCTTC.

V usage is TRBV2 and J usage is TRBJ2-7; the D gene is possibly TRBD2 (5 bases). The CDR3 is made up of 12 amino acids. With 8 bases removed from V and 3 bases from J, the gap between germline ends came to 11 bases. Germline V lookup: CDR1 SNHLY, CDR2 FYNNEI. The CDR3: CASGELIYEQYF. The CDR3 DNA follows: TGTGCCAGCGGGGAGTTAATCTACGAGCAGTACTTC.